The rows below give T cell receptor beta chains drawn from one sample of a study of T-cell reconstitution after alpha-beta-depleted transplantation in children. Each CDR3 protein is one row after TCRdb ran MiXCR on the PCR reads. The data show fewer than 250,000 distinct CDR3 sequences, roughly 18% seen once. The starting material was PBMCs, mostly from graft donor cells, obtained 360 days after TCRalphabeta/CD19-depleted stem cell transplant. The source is a male patient between 2 and 15 years old who had a stem cell transplant for acute lymphoblastic leukemia, so the T cells may come from the graft donor. Both conserved end residues are part of each CDR3. A D gene is named only where the DNA matches it firmly. Not every row has a clone size; where given, it reads once, few, many or a size class.

size,D,V,length,J,CDR3,DNA
.,.,TRBV15,13,TRBJ2-7,CATSSRGTYEQYF,TGTGCCACCAGCAGCCGGGGCACCTACGAGCAGTACTTC
few,.,TRBV20-1,16,TRBJ2-1,CSANPRGEDSYNEQFF,TGCAGTGCAAACCCTAGGGGGGAGGATAGCTACAATGAGCAGTTCTTC
.,TRBD1,TRBV5-5,14,TRBJ2-7,CASSIQGPTYEQYF,TGTGCCAGCAGCATACAGGGGCCCACCTACGAGCAGTACTTC
many,.,TRBV12-3/TRBV12-4,13,TRBJ2-1,CASSLGGYNEQFF,TGTGCCAGCAGTTTAGGGGGGTACAATGAGCAGTTCTTC
few,TRBD1,TRBV5-1,16,TRBJ1-1,CASSSRPWTGNTEAFF,TGCGCCAGCAGCTCGCGACCCTGGACAGGGAACACTGAAGCTTTCTTT
.,.,TRBV5-1,15,TRBJ2-1,CASSLRTGGDNEQFF,TGCGCCAGCAGCTTGAGGACCGGAGGGGACAATGAGCAGTTCTTC
few,TRBD1,TRBV29-1,14,TRBJ2-5,CSVQPRQAGGTQYF,TGCAGCGTTCAGCCTCGACAGGCAGGGGGGACCCAGTACTTC
few,TRBD1,TRBV5-1,15,TRBJ1-2,CASSLAPGTDYGYTF,TGCGCCAGCAGCTTGGCCCCCGGGACAGACTATGGCTACACCTTC
.,TRBD2,TRBV6-5,18,TRBJ2-2,CASSYGLLAGGNTGELFF,TGTGCCAGCAGTTATGGTTTGCTAGCGGGGGGGAACACCGGGGAGCTGTTTTTT
.,TRBD2,TRBV12-3/TRBV12-4,15,TRBJ2-1,CASSLSGVVHNEQFF,TGTGCCAGCAGCCTGAGCGGGGTGGTCCACAATGAGCAGTTCTTC
.,.,TRBV25-1,14,TRBJ2-2,CASSASGHPGELFF,TGTGCCAGCAGTGCGTCGGGACATCCCGGGGAGCTGTTTTTT
many,.,TRBV20-1,14,TRBJ2-3,CSARTGKSTDTQYF,TGCAGTGCGAGGACCGGAAAAAGCACAGATACGCAGTATTTT
few,TRBD1,TRBV27,16,TRBJ2-5,CASSSLRDRGRETQYF,TGTGCCAGCAGCTCGTTACGGGACAGGGGGCGAGAGACCCAGTACTTC
.,TRBD1,TRBV5-1,15,TRBJ1-1,CASSSQGVRNTEAFF,TGCGCCAGCAGCTCCCAGGGGGTAAGGAACACTGAAGCTTTCTTT
.,.,TRBV15,13,TRBJ2-3,CATSRDGPDTQYF,TGTGCCACCAGCAGAGATGGACCAGATACGCAGTATTTT
.,.,TRBV5-1,14,TRBJ2-7,CASHVGGVQDEQYF,TGCGCCAGTCACGTCGGGGGAGTTCAGGACGAGCAGTACTTC
.,.,TRBV12-3/TRBV12-4,18,TRBJ1-2,CASSFRLPGEGGSYGYTF,TGTGCCAGCAGTTTTCGGTTGCCAGGGGAAGGGGGAAGCTATGGCTACACCTTC
.,TRBD1,TRBV29-1,18,TRBJ2-3,CSVVKGQGAFLRTDTQYF,TGCAGCGTTGTTAAGGGACAGGGGGCCTTTCTTCGCACAGATACGCAGTATTTT
few,.,TRBV7-2,11,TRBJ1-1,CASSSRGEAFF,TGTGCCAGCAGCTCTCGGGGTGAAGCTTTCTTT
many,.,TRBV29-1,11,TRBJ2-3,CSVEVGDTQYF,TGCAGCGTTGAGGTTGGAGATACGCAGTATTTT
few,.,TRBV4-2,16,TRBJ2-7,CASSPERGLSSYEQYF,TGTGCCAGCAGCCCCGAGCGAGGGTTGAGCTCCTACGAGCAGTACTTC
.,TRBD1,TRBV3-1,16,TRBJ2-2,CASSQGYRGDTGELFF,TGTGCCAGCAGCCAAGGCTACAGGGGAGACACCGGGGAGCTGTTTTTT
few,.,TRBV27,13,TRBJ2-7,CASSLGAAAEQYF,TGTGCCAGCAGTTTGGGGGCGGCGGCCGAGCAGTACTTC
few,TRBD2,TRBV7-3,17,TRBJ2-3,CASSLRGVGGLTDTQYF,TGTGCCAGCAGCTTAAGGGGGGTCGGGGGACTAACAGATACGCAGTATTTT
few,.,TRBV7-2,14,TRBJ1-1,CASLDLRGDTEAFF,TGTGCCAGCTTGGATCTTAGAGGGGACACTGAAGCTTTCTTT
.,.,TRBV5-1,13,TRBJ2-7,CASSWALSYEQYF,TGCGCCAGCAGCTGGGCCCTCTCCTACGAGCAGTACTTC
few,.,TRBV7-6,18,TRBJ2-7,CASSLSESTGGNSYEQYF,TGTGCCAGCAGCTTATCCGAGTCGACGGGGGGCAACTCCTACGAGCAGTACTTC
few,.,TRBV12-3/TRBV12-4,12,TRBJ1-1,CAISAGVTEAFF,TGTGCCATCTCCGCTGGGGTCACTGAAGCTTTCTTT
.,TRBD1,TRBV12-3/TRBV12-4,14,TRBJ2-3,CASSRQGFADTQYF,TGTGCCAGCAGCCGACAGGGTTTCGCAGATACGCAGTATTTT
.,.,TRBV5-6,18,TRBJ2-6,CASSQHPGIFSGANVLTF,TGTGCCAGCAGCCAGCACCCCGGGATCTTTTCTGGGGCCAACGTCCTGACTTTC
few,TRBD1,TRBV12-3/TRBV12-4,15,TRBJ1-6,CASSLGQGYNSPLHF,TGTGCCAGCAGTTTAGGACAGGGGTACAATTCACCCCTCCACTTT
many,.,TRBV9,19,TRBJ1-3,CASSVSAGDRGQGGNTIYF,TGTGCCAGCAGCGTATCGGCGGGGGATCGAGGGCAAGGGGGAAACACCATATATTTT
few,.,TRBV7-9,15,TRBJ2-1,CASSTRLGSYNEQFF,TGTGCCAGCAGCACGAGACTAGGTTCCTACAATGAGCAGTTCTTC
few,TRBD1,TRBV7-2,16,TRBJ1-6,CASILAGQGNNSPLHF,TGTGCCAGCATCTTAGCCGGACAGGGGAACAATTCACCCCTCCACTTT
few,.,TRBV3-1,12,TRBJ2-3,CASSQDMDTQYF,TGTGCCAGCAGCCAAGATATGGATACGCAGTATTTT
few,TRBD1,TRBV28,14,TRBJ2-2,CASNVYRGIGELFF,TGTGCCAGCAACGTATACAGGGGAATCGGGGAGCTGTTTTTT
few,.,TRBV7-9,15,TRBJ1-4,CASSLESEVDEKLFF,TGTGCCAGCAGCTTAGAGTCAGAAGTAGATGAAAAACTGTTTTTT
few,.,TRBV5-1,14,TRBJ2-7,CASSAGSGSYEQYF,TGCGCCAGCAGTGCGGGGTCAGGGAGCTACGAGCAGTACTTC
few,TRBD1,TRBV5-1,16,TRBJ1-1,CASSVIQGALNTEAFF,TGCGCCAGCAGCGTTATACAGGGGGCTCTGAACACTGAAGCTTTCTTT
.,TRBD1,TRBV7-8,14,TRBJ2-7,CASTQTGSSYEQYF,TGTGCCAGCACACAGACAGGGAGCTCCTACGAGCAGTACTTC
once,TRBD1,TRBV20-1,18,TRBJ1-1,CSAAPEGQGRSKFAEAFF,TGCAGTGCCGCCCCAGAGGGACAGGGCAGGAGTAAGTTCGCTGAAGCTTTCTTT
few,.,TRBV12-3/TRBV12-4,14,TRBJ2-3,CASRTTISTDTQYF,TGTGCCAGCAGAACAACAATTAGCACAGATACGCAGTATTTT
few,.,TRBV3-1,15,TRBJ2-4,CASSLGWEAKNIQYF,TGTGCCAGCAGCCTGGGGTGGGAGGCCAAAAACATTCAGTACTTC
few,TRBD2,TRBV29-1,14,TRBJ2-3,CSVEYGEGTDTQYF,TGCAGCGTTGAATATGGGGAGGGAACAGATACGCAGTATTTT
few,.,TRBV28,14,TRBJ1-1,CASSTQTRYTEAFF,TGTGCCAGCAGTACCCAGACAAGGTACACTGAAGCTTTCTTT
.,TRBD1,TRBV6-5,15,TRBJ1-1,CASSNRQGTNTEAFF,TGTGCCAGCAGTAACCGACAGGGTACGAACACTGAAGCTTTCTTT
few,.,TRBV9,14,TRBJ1-5,CASSAYEGDQPQHF,TGTGCCAGCAGCGCCTACGAAGGGGATCAGCCCCAGCATTTT
.,.,TRBV27,13,TRBJ1-1,CASSFRVGTEAFF,TGTGCCAGCAGTTTCAGGGTTGGCACTGAAGCTTTCTTT
.,.,TRBV7-2,15,TRBJ2-7,CASSLATGEGYEQYF,TGTGCCAGCAGCTTAGCGACAGGGGAGGGTTACGAGCAGTACTTC
few,.,TRBV20-1,19,TRBJ1-5,CSARDFSFPGVASNQPQHF,TGCAGTGCTAGAGATTTCTCGTTCCCGGGGGTGGCGTCAAATCAGCCCCAGCATTTT
few,.,TRBV7-6,14,TRBJ2-7,CASSPRRRDSEQYF,TGTGCCAGCAGCCCGAGGCGGCGGGACAGCGAGCAGTACTTC
.,.,TRBV12-3/TRBV12-4,15,TRBJ1-1,CASRPGHPLNTEAFF,TGTGCCAGCCGCCCGGGACACCCTCTGAACACTGAAGCTTTCTTT
few,TRBD1,TRBV27,14,TRBJ1-1,CASILTGQGFEAFF,TGTGCCAGCATTTTAACGGGACAGGGGTTTGAAGCTTTCTTT
.,.,TRBV5-6,15,TRBJ1-2,CASSLLAVTNYGYTF,TGTGCCAGCAGCTTGCTCGCTGTTACTAACTATGGCTACACCTTC
few,.,TRBV15,14,TRBJ1-2,CATSRESGSYGYTF,TGTGCCACCAGCAGAGAGTCAGGGTCATATGGCTACACCTTC
.,.,TRBV25-1,11,TRBJ2-2,CASLNAGELFF,TGTGCCAGCCTAAACGCCGGGGAGCTGTTTTTT
few,.,TRBV27,14,TRBJ1-2,CASSPEGRDYGYTF,TGTGCCAGCAGTCCGGAAGGTCGGGACTATGGCTACACCTTC